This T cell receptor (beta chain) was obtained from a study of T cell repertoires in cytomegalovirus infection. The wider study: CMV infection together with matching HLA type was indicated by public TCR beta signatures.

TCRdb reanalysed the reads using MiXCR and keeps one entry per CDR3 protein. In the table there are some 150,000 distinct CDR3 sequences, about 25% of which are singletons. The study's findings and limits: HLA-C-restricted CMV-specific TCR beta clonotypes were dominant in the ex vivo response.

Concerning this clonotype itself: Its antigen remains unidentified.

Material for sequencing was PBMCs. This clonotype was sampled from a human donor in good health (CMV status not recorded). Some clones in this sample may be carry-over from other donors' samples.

The CDR3 bases are TGTGCCTGTCGACAGGACAGCGGGACTCGCTACAATGAGCAGTTCTTC. It encodes CACRQDSGTRYNEQFF. The gene calls are TRBV28 and TRBJ2-1; maybe TRBD2 (7 bases). The CDR3 is 16 residues long. The germline CDR1 and CDR2 sequences are MDHEN and SYDVKM. Trimming took 11 bases from V and 3 from J, leaving 23 bases between them. Supplemented by reference TRBV28 and TRBJ2-1, the full variable domain reads DVKVTQSSRYLVKRTGEKVFLECVQDMDHENMFWYRQDPGLGLRLIYFSYDVKMKEKGDIPEGYSVSREKKERFSLILESASTNQTSMYLCACRQDSGTRYNEQFFGPGTRLTVL.